This record concerns one T cell receptor (beta chain) sequence. The target antigen is unknown. This entry is derived from a study of T-cell memory formation after mild COVID-19. Study context: TCR clusters were mostly donor specific.

Study-level results: A subset of responding clones appeared in pre-infection memory, suggesting cross-reactive memory joined.

The germline V gene encodes CDR1 SGHTA and CDR2 FQGNSA. This CDR3 is 18 amino acids long. The V end lost 4 bases, the J end lost 0 bases, and 18 bases lay between the germline ends. TCRdb analysed the 5' RACE reads with MiXCR anew, one entry per CDR3 protein. Of about 200,000 distinct CDR3 sequences in the sample, 16% are singletons; the top ten hold approximately 2.2%. This chain links TRBV7-2 with TRBJ2-2; weak D call: TRBD1 (6 bases). Sequencing was done on a sample of PBMCs or a T cell subset sorted from them (not recorded which). The TCR was taken from an adult woman who had mild COVID-19 (a few samples of this study predate the infection). Cell type and time point are not known. CDR3 sequence (DNA): TGTGCCAGCAGCTCGACTTCAGACAGGAACACGAACACCGGGGAGCTGTTTTTT. It yields the protein CASSSTSDRNTNTGELFF.